This T cell receptor beta chain emerged from a study of T cells in Graves' hyperthyroidism and ophthalmopathy. Points from the study as a whole: From stable hyperthyroidism, ophthalmopathy was set apart by a 13 V-J model.

In regard to this clonotype: No antigen is known for it.

TCR beta CDR3 regions were amplified from RNA. The HTBI primer set served for first-round RT-PCR of the TCR CDR3. TCRdb re-called the multiplex PCR reads through MiXCR, storing one row per CDR3 protein. Among about 640,000 distinct CDR3 sequences listed, about 15% were seen once. The germline V gene has CDR1 MNHNS and CDR2 SASEGT. The CDR3 runs to 15 residues. The V end was cut by 0 bases, the J end by 4 bases, with 10 bases between. 9.5 to 10 ml fresh peripheral blood yielded the PBMCs. Sequencing input: blood. The V call is TRBV6-1, the J call TRBJ1-5; D remains ambiguous. This clonotype was sampled from a woman in her forties or fifties with Graves' ophthalmopathy. The CDR3 sequence: CASSEAGQQNQPQHF. The CDR3 nucleotides read TGTGCCAGCAGTGAAGCCGGGCAGCAGAATCAGCCCCAGCATTTT.